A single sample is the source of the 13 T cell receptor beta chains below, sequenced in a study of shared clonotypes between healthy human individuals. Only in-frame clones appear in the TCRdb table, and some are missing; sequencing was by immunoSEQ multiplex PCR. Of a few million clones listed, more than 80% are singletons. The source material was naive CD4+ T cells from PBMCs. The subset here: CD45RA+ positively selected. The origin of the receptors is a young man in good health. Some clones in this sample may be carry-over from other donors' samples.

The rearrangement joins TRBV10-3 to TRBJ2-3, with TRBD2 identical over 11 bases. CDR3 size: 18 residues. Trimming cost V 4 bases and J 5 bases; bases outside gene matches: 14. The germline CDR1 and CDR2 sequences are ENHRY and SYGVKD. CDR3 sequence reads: CAISGQPWTSGRGDTQYF. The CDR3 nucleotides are TGTGCCATCAGTGGACAGCCTTGGACTAGCGGGCGTGGAGATACGCAGTATTTT.

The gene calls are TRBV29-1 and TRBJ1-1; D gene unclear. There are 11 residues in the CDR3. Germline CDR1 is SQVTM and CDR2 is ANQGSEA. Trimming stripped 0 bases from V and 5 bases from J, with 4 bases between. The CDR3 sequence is CSVEERTEAFF. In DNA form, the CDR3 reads TGCAGCGTTGAAGAGCGGACTGAAGCTTTCTTT. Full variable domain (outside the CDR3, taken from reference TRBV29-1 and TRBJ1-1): SAVISQKPSRDICQRGTSLTIQCQVDSQVTMMFWYRQQPGQSLTLIATANQGSEATYESGFVIDKFPISRPNLTFSTLTVSNMSPEDSSIYLCSVEERTEAFFGQGTRLTVV.

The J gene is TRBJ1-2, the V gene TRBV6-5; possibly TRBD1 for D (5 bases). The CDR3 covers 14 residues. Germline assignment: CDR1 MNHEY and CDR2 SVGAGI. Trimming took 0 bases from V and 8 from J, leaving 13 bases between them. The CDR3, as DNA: TGTGCCAGCAGTTACTCTGCCAGGGACTGGGGCTACACCTTC. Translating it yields CASSYSARDWGYTF.

The CDR3 region is CASSGMAQYF. CDR3 coding DNA: TGTGCCAGCAGTGGGATGGCGCAGTATTTT. J is TRBJ2-3 and V is TRBV28; D is undetermined. CDR3 length: 10 amino acids. Per germline, CDR1 MDHEN and CDR2 SYDVKM. V was pared by 5 bases and J by 10 bases, with 7 bases between.

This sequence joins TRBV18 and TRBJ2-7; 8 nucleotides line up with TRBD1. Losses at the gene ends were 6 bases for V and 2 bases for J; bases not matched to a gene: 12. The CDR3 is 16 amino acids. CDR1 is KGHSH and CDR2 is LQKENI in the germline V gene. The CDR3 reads CASSGTWTGITYEQYF. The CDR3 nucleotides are TGTGCCAGCTCCGGGACATGGACAGGGATTACCTACGAGCAGTACTTC.

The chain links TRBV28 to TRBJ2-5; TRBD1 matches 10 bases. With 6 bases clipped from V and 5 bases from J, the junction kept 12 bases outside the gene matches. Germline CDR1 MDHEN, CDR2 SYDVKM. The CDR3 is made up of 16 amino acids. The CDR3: CASRSPGTGDGETQYF. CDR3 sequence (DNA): TGTGCCAGCAGATCCCCCGGGACAGGGGATGGGGAGACCCAGTACTTC.

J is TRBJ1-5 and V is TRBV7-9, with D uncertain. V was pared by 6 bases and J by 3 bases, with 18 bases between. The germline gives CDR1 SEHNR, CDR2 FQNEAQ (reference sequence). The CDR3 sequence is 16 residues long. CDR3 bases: TGTGCCAGCAGTTACGGGTTCCATAATTACAATCAGCCCCAGCATTTT. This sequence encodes CASSYGFHNYNQPQHF. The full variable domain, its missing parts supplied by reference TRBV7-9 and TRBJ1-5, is DTGVSQNPRHKITKRGQNVTFRCDPISEHNRLYWYRQTLGQGPEFLTYFQNEAQLEKSRLLSDRFSAERPKGSFSTLEIQRTEQGDSAMYLCASSYGFHNYNQPQHFGDGTRLSIL.

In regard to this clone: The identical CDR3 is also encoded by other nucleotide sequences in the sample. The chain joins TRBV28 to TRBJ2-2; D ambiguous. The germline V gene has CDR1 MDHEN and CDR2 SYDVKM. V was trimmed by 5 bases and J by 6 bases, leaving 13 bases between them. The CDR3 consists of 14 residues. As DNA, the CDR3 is TGTGCCAGCAGTGCCCGAGCCCGAGCCGGGGAGCTGTTTTTT. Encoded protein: CASSARARAGELFF.

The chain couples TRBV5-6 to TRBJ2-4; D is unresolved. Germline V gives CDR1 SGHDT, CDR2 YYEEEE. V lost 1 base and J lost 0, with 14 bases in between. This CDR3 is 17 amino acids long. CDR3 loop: CASSLMVVSLAKNIQYF. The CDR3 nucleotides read TGTGCCAGCAGCTTGATGGTTGTCAGTCTAGCCAAAAACATTCAGTACTTC.

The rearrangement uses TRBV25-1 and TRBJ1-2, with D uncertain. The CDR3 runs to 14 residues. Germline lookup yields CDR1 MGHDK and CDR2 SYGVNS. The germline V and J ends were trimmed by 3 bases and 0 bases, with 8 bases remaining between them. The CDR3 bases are TGTGCCAGCAGTGAGGCCAGGACTAACTATGGCTACACCTTC. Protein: CASSEARTNYGYTF.

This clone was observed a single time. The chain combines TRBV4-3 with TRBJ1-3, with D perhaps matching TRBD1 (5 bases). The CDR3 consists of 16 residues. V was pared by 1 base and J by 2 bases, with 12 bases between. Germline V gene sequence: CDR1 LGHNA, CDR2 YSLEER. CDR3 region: CASSQVGGAPGNTIYF. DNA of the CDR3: TGCGCCAGCAGCCAAGTGGGAGGGGCACCTGGAAACACCATATATTTT.

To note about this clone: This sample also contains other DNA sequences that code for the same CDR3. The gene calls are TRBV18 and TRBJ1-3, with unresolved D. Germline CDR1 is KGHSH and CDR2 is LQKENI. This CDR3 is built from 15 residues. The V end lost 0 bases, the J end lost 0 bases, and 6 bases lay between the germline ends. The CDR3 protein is CASSPPQPSGNTIYF. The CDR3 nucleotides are TGTGCCAGCTCACCACCTCAGCCCTCTGGAAACACCATATATTTT.

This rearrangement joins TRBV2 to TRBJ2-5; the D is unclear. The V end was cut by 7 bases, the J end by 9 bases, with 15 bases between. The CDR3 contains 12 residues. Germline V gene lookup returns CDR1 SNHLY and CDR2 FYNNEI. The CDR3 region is CASTISLGSQYF. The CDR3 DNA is TGTGCCAGCACCATATCCCTCGGGTCCCAGTACTTC. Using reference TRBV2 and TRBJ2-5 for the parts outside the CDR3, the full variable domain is EPEVTQTPSHQVTQMGQEVILRCVPISNHLYFYWYRQILGQKVEFLVSFYNNEISEKSEIFDDQFSVERPDGSNFTLKIRSTKLEDSAMYFCASTISLGSQYFGPGTRLLVL.